The following is a T cell receptor beta chain sequence with its context. Germline CDR1 reads WNHNN; CDR2 reads SYGVQD (reference sequence). With 8 bases removed from V and 2 bases from J, the gap between germline ends came to 10 bases. The CDR3 has 13 amino acids. The sample originates from a study of blood T cell repertoires in COVID-19. Original analysis: For nucleated cells, counts were estimated from reference gene primer amplification. Only in-frame clones appear in the TCRdb table, and some are missing; sequencing was by immunoSEQ multiplex PCR. V, J and clone size are those of that table, while D and trimming were read from the DNA. The sample shows about 480,000 clones, 70% to 90% of them seen only once. Which cohort a participant joined came from the clinical history participants gave.

The receptor was isolated from a woman in her forties who had recovered from COVID-19. The rearrangement joins TRBV10-1 to TRBJ2-1; tentative D call: TRBD2 (6 bases). Sample: PBMCs or T cells enriched from blood (not recorded which). The CDR3 coding sequence is TGCGCCAGCCGGGAGAGCCCCTACAATGAGCAGTTCTTC. Translated, it gives CASRESPYNEQFF.